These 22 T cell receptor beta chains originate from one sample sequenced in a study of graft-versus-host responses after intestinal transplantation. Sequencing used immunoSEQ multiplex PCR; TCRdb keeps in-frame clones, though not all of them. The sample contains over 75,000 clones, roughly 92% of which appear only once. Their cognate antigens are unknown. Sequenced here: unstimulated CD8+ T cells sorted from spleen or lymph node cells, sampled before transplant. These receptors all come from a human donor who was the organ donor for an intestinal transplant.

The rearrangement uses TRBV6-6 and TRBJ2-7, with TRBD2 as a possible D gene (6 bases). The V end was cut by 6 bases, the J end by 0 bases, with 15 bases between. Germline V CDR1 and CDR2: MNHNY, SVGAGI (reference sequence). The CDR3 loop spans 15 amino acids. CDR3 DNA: TGTGCCAGCAGGTCTTGGACGGACTACTCCTACGAGCAGTACTTC. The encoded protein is CASRSWTDYSYEQYF.

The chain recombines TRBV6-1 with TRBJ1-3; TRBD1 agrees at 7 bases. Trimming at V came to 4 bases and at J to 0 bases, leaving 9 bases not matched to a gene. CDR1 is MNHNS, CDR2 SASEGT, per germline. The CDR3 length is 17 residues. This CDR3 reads CASSAHRGLLSGNTIYF. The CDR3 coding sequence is TGTGCCAGCAGTGCCCACAGGGGTCTTCTCTCTGGAAACACCATATATTTT.

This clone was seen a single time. CDR3 in amino acids: CASSPPGGALFTGELFF. The CDR3 nucleotides are TGTGCCAGCTCACCACCGGGGGGGGCACTTTTCACCGGGGAGCTGTTTTTT. The genes are TRBV18 and TRBJ2-2; a weak D match, TRBD2 (7 bases). The CDR3 spans 17 residues. V was shortened by 0 bases and J by 4 bases, with 15 bases between the two germline ends. CDR1 KGHSH and CDR2 LQKENI come from the germline V gene. Full variable domain (remainder filled in from reference TRBV18 and TRBJ2-2): NAGVMQNPRHLVRRRGQEARLRCSPMKGHSHVYWYRQLPEEGLKFMVYLQKENIIDESGMPKERFSAEFPKEGPSILRIQQVVRGDSAAYFCASSPPGGALFTGELFFGEGSRLTVL.

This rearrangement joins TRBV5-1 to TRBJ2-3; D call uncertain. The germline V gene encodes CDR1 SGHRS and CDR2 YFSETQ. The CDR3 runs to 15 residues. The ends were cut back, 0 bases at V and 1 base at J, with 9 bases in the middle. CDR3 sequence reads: CASSLVGRGTDTQYF. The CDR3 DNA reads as TGCGCCAGCAGCTTGGTAGGTCGGGGCACAGATACGCAGTATTTT.

CDR3 sequence (DNA): TGTGCCACCAGCAGAGGTACGGGGGTTACTGAGCAGTTCTTC. Encoded protein: CATSRGTGVTEQFF. The gene calls are TRBV15 and TRBJ2-1; possibly TRBD2 for D (6 bases). Germline V gene lookup returns CDR1 LNHNV and CDR2 YYDKDF (reference sequence). V lost 1 base and J 9 bases, leaving 13 bases between the germline ends. The CDR3 is 14 amino acids.

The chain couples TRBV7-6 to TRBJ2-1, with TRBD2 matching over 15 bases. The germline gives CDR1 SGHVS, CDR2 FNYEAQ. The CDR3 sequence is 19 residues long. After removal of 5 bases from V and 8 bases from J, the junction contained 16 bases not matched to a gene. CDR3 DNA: TGTGCCAGCAGCGACCGAAGGACTAGCGGGGGGGCCGTTCCCGATGAGCAGTTCTTC. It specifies CASSDRRTSGGAVPDEQFF.

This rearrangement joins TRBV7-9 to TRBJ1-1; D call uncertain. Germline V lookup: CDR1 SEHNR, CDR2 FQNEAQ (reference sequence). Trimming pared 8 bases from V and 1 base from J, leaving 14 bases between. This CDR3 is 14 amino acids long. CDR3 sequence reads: CASETIQRNTEAFF. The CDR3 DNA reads TGTGCCAGCGAAACTATTCAACGGAACACTGAAGCTTTCTTT.

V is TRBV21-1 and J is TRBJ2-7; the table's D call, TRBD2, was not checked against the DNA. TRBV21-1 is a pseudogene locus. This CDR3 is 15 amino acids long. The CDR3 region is CASSPGLAGVHEQYF. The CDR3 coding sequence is TGTGCCAGCAGCCCCGGACTAGCGGGAGTTCACGAGCAGTACTTC.

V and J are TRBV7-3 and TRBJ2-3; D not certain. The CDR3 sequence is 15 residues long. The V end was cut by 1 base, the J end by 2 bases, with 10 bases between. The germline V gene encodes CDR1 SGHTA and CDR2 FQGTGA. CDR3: CASSLNGFDTDTQYF. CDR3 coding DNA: TGTGCCAGCAGCTTAAACGGGTTCGACACAGATACGCAGTATTTT.

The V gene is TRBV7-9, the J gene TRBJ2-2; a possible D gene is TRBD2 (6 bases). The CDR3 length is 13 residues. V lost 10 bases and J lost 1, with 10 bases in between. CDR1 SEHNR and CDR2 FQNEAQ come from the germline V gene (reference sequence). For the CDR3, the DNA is TGTGCCACCCCGGAGGGGAACACCGGGGAGCTGTTTTTT. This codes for CATPEGNTGELFF.

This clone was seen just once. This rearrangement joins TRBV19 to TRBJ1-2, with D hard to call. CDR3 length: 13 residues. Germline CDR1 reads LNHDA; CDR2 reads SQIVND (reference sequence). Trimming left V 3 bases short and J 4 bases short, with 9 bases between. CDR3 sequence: CASSIGRGYGYTF. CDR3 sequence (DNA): TGTGCCAGTAGTATTGGGCGGGGCTATGGCTACACCTTC.

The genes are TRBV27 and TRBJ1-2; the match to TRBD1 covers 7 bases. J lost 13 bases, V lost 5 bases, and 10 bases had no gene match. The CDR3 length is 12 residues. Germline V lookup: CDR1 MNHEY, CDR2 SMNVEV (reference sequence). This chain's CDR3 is CASSPLLGQATF. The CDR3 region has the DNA TGTGCCAGCAGTCCTCTCCTCGGACAGGCCACCTTC.

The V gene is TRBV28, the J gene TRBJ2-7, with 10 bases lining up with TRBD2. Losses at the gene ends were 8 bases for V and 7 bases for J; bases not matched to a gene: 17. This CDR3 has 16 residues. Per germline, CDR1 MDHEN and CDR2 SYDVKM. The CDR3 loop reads CASQPPLGLAPSEQYF. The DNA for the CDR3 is TGTGCCAGCCAGCCCCCTTTGGGACTAGCGCCCTCGGAGCAGTACTTC.

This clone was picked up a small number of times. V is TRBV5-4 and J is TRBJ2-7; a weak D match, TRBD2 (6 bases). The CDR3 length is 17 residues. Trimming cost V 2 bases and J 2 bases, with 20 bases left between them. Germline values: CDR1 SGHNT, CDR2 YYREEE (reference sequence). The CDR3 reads CASSFDSHGSPTYEQYF. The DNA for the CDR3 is TGTGCCAGCAGCTTCGACTCCCACGGGAGCCCCACCTACGAGCAGTACTTC. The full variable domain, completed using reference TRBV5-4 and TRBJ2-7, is ETGVTQSPTHLIKTRGQQVTLRCSSQSGHNTVSWYQQALGQGPQFIFQYYREEENGRGNFPPRFSGLQFPNYSSELNVNALELDDSALYLCASSFDSHGSPTYEQYFGPGTRLTVT.

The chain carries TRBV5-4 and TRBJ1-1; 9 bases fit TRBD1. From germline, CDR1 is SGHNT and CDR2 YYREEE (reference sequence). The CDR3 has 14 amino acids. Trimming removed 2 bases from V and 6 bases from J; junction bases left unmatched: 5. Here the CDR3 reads CASSFRDRAAEAFF. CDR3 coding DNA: TGTGCCAGCAGCTTCCGGGACAGGGCGGCTGAAGCTTTCTTT.

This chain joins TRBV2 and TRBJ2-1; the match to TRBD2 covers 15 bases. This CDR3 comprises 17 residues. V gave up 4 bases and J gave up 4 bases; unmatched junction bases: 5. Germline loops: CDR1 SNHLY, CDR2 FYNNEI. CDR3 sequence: CASSVRTSGGGYNEQFF. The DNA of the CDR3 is TGTGCCAGCAGTGTAAGGACTAGCGGGGGGGGTTACAATGAGCAGTTCTTC.

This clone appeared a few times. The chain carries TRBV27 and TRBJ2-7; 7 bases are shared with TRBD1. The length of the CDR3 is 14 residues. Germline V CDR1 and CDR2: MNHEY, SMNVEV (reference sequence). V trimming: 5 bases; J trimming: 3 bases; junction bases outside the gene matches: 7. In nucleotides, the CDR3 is TGTGCCAGCAGTCTAACAGGGGTACACTACGAGCAGTACTTC. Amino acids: CASSLTGVHYEQYF.

The DNA of the CDR3 is TGCAGCACAACCGGGACAGGGTATGACGAGCAGTACTTC. Amino acids: CSTTGTGYDEQYF. This rearrangement joins TRBV29-1 to TRBJ2-7; 9 bases align to TRBD1. Germline V gene lookup returns CDR1 SQVTM and CDR2 ANQGSEA. The V segment lost 8 bases and the J segment 5 bases; nucleotides outside the gene matches: 10. This CDR3 contains 13 residues.

The CDR3 spells CASSSQGWGNTIYF. The CDR3 nucleotides read TGTGCCAGCAGCTCACAGGGATGGGGAAACACCATATATTTT. The genes are TRBV11-3 and TRBJ1-3, with D perhaps TRBD1 (6 bases). The V and J ends lost 4 bases and 4 bases respectively, with 11 bases between them. In germline, CDR1 is SGHNT, CDR2 YENEEA. This CDR3 is 14 amino acids long.

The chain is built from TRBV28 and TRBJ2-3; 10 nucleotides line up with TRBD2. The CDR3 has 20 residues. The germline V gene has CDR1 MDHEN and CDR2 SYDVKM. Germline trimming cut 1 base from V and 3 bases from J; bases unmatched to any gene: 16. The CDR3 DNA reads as TGTGCCAGCAGTTTATTTGGACTAGCGGAGAAAAACGGGGGGACAGATACGCAGTATTTT. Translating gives CASSLFGLAEKNGGTDTQYF.

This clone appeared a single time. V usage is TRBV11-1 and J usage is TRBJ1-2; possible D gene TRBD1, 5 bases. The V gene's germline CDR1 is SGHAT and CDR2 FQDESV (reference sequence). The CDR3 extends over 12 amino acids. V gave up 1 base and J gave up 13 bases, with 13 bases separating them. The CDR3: CASSLEGQYITF. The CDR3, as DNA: TGTGCCAGCAGCTTAGAGGGGCAGTATATCACCTTC.

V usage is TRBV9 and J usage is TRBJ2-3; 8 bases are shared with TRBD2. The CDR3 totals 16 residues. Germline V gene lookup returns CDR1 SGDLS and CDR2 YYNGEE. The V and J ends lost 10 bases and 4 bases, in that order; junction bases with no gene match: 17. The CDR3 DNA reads TGTGCCTCCGCCTCCGGGACTAGACTCCTAGCAGATACGCAGTATTTT. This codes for CASASGTRLLADTQYF.